The 32 T cell receptor beta chains below were found in one sample sequenced in a study of cytomegalovirus exposure and HLA in healthy donors. The study ran its PCR with 60 Vbeta and 13 Jbeta primers. Profiled with immunoSEQ multiplex PCR; TCRdb holds only in-frame clones, not every one. The sample has approximately 190,000 clones, over 65% seen once. What was sequenced was PBMCs. The receptor source for this set is a woman between 50 and 59 years old in good health and CMV-seropositive.

The genes are TRBV6-5 and TRBJ2-7; TRBD2 matches 7 bases. Germline assignment: CDR1 MNHEY and CDR2 SVGAGI. V dropped 2 bases and J dropped 4; count of bases not matched to a gene: 5. The CDR3 covers 14 residues. The CDR3 DNA reads TGTGCCAGCAGTTACGGCGGGGGAGAGTACGAGCAGTACTTC. Its translation: CASSYGGGEYEQYF.

The chain recombines TRBV7-8 with TRBJ1-5; 8 nucleotides agree with TRBD1. The CDR3 is made up of 15 amino acids. V shed 3 bases and J 4 bases; nucleotides not matched to a gene: 5. Germline CDR1 SGHVS, CDR2 FQNEAQ. CDR3 sequence reads: CASSLDGQGNQPQHF. CDR3 DNA sequence: TGTGCCAGCAGCTTGGATGGACAGGGAAATCAGCCCCAGCATTTT. Based on the CDR3 plus reference TRBV7-8 and TRBJ1-5, the full variable domain is GAGVSQSPRYKVAKRGQDVALRCDPISGHVSLFWYQQALGQGPEFLTYFQNEAQLDKSGLPSDRFFAERPEGSVSTLKIQRTQQEDSAVYLCASSLDGQGNQPQHFGDGTRLSIL.

The V and J genes are TRBV5-1 and TRBJ2-1; 11 nucleotides agree with TRBD2. The CDR3 has 14 residues. V was clipped by 7 bases and J by 6 bases; unmatched bases: 6. CDR1 SGHRS and CDR2 YFSETQ come from the germline V gene. The CDR3 here is CASWGLAAGNEQFF. CDR3 coding DNA: TGCGCCAGCTGGGGACTAGCGGCAGGCAATGAGCAGTTCTTC.

The chain is built from TRBV7-3 and TRBJ1-1; TRBD1 aligns across 8 bases. The CDR3 spans 13 residues. The V gene end was trimmed by 2 bases and the J gene end by 6 bases; junction bases not matched to a gene: 2. Germline V gene lookup returns CDR1 SGHTA and CDR2 FQGTGA. DNA of the CDR3: TGTGCCAGCAGCTTACAGGGGGCCGCTGAAGCTTTCTTT. It specifies CASSLQGAAEAFF. The complete variable domain, with remaining parts taken from reference TRBV7-3 and TRBJ1-1, reads GAGVSQTPSNKVTEKGKYVELRCDPISGHTALYWYRQSLGQGPEFLIYFQGTGAADDSGLPNDRFFAVRPEGSVSTLKIQRTERGDSAVYLCASSLQGAAEAFFGQGTRLTVV.

This clone was recorded once. The chain uses TRBV18 and TRBJ2-1, with 7 bases identical to TRBD1. The CDR3 has 15 residues. V dropped 6 bases and J dropped 6; count of bases not matched to a gene: 11. Germline V gene lookup returns CDR1 KGHSH and CDR2 LQKENI. The CDR3 bases are TGTGCCAGCTCGCGATCCGGGACAGCCGCCAATGAGCAGTTCTTC. Amino acids: CASSRSGTAANEQFF.

V gene TRBV7-8 combines with J gene TRBJ1-5; D perhaps matches TRBD1 (6 bases). Looked up from germline, CDR1 is SGHVS and CDR2 is FQNEAQ. V gave up 2 bases and J gave up 4 bases, with 12 bases separating them. The CDR3 consists of 15 residues. CDR3 nucleotides: TGTGCCAGCAGCTTAACCGTAGGGGGAAATCAGCCCCAGCATTTT. Amino acids: CASSLTVGGNQPQHF.

The chain carries TRBV27 and TRBJ1-2, with D possibly being TRBD1 (5 bases). The CDR3 extends over 16 amino acids. Germline CDR1 reads MNHEY; CDR2 reads SMNVEV (reference sequence). The germline V and J ends were trimmed by 7 bases and 7 bases, with 25 bases remaining between them. This chain's CDR3 is CASMRGAEAAGGGYTF. The CDR3 bases are TGTGCCAGCATGCGGGGCGCTGAGGCTGCTGGAGGTGGCTACACCTTC.

This chain uses TRBV4-2 with TRBJ2-7; D is undetermined. Trimming removed 1 base from V and 7 bases from J, with 11 bases in between. The germline CDR1 and CDR2 sequences are LGHNA and YNFKEQ. The CDR3 spans 13 residues. CDR3 nucleotide sequence: TGTGCCAGCAGCCAAGTCGGAGCACGGGAGCAGTACTTC. Its translation is CASSQVGAREQYF.

The chain links TRBV11-3 to TRBJ1-5; 8 positions match TRBD1. V lost 5 bases to trimming and J lost 2 bases; unmatched junction nucleotides: 8. The germline CDR1 and CDR2 sequences are SGHNT and YENEEA. CDR3 length: 16 amino acids. Here the CDR3 DNA reads TGTGCCAGCAGCCCGGGGACAGGAGGTGGCAATCAGCCCCAGCATTTT. This encodes CASSPGTGGGNQPQHF.

V gene TRBV6-1 combines with J gene TRBJ2-2; D may be TRBD1 (6 bases). The CDR3 runs to 14 residues. The V and J ends lost 3 bases and 3 bases respectively, with 8 bases between them. Germline CDR1 is MNHNS and CDR2 is SASEGT. CDR3 protein: CASSEPGDTGELFF. In DNA form, the CDR3 reads TGTGCCAGCAGTGAGCCAGGGGACACCGGGGAGCTGTTTTTT.

V is TRBV5-6 and J is TRBJ1-1; 9 bases line up with TRBD1. Germline CDR1 and CDR2: SGHDT and YYEEEE. This CDR3 contains 14 residues. The V and J ends lost 2 bases and 5 bases, in that order; junction bases with no gene match: 4. The CDR3 nucleotides read TGTGCCAGCAGCTTCCGGGACAGGGATACTGAAGCTTTCTTT. It specifies CASSFRDRDTEAFF.

The V and J genes are TRBV5-1 and TRBJ2-7, with 8 positions matching TRBD2. With 4 bases clipped from V and 3 bases from J, the junction kept 6 bases outside the gene matches. The CDR3 has 14 amino acids. The germline V gene encodes CDR1 SGHRS and CDR2 YFSETQ. CDR3 region: CASSPAGTSYEQYF. In DNA, the CDR3 is TGCGCCAGCAGCCCAGCCGGGACTAGCTACGAGCAGTACTTC.

The J gene is TRBJ2-3, the V gene TRBV11-3; D ambiguous. The germline V gene encodes CDR1 SGHNT and CDR2 YENEEA. There are 13 residues in the CDR3. The V end was cut by 3 bases, the J end by 3 bases, with 7 bases between. In nucleotides, the CDR3 is TGTGCCAGCAGCTTCGAGGAGACAGATACGCAGTATTTT. Residues: CASSFEETDTQYF. Full variable domain (remainder filled in from reference TRBV11-3 and TRBJ2-3): EAGVVQSPRYKIIEKKQPVAFWCNPISGHNTLYWYLQNLGQGPELLIRYENEEAVDDSQLPKDRFSAERLKGVDSTLKIQPAELGDSAVYLCASSFEETDTQYFGPGTRLTVL.

This clone has more than one count but fewer than ten. The V gene is TRBV25-1, the J gene TRBJ1-1; D is undetermined. This CDR3 has 10 residues. Trimming stripped 3 bases from V and 7 bases from J, with 3 bases between. Germline CDR1 is MGHDK and CDR2 is SYGVNS. CDR3 amino acids: CASSDGEAFF. The CDR3 region has the DNA TGTGCCAGCAGTGACGGTGAAGCTTTCTTT.

The V and J genes are TRBV28 and TRBJ2-3; TRBD2 matches at 8 bases. In germline, CDR1 is MDHEN, CDR2 SYDVKM. The junction had 4 bases not matched to a gene; V was cut back by 6 bases and J by 2 bases. This CDR3 is built from 14 residues. The CDR3 region is CASSGGANTDTQYF. The CDR3 nucleotides read TGTGCCAGCAGCGGGGGGGCCAACACAGATACGCAGTATTTT. The whole variable domain, remainder taken from reference TRBV28 and TRBJ2-3, is DVKVTQSSRYLVKRTGEKVFLECVQDMDHENMFWYRQDPGLGLRLIYFSYDVKMKEKGDIPEGYSVSREKKERFSLILESASTNQTSMYLCASSGGANTDTQYFGPGTRLTVL.

This clone was seen a handful of times. This sequence joins TRBV30 and TRBJ1-4; no clear D gene. Trimming shortened V by 1 base and J by 5 bases, and 8 bases separated the two germline ends. CDR3 length equals 13 residues. Per germline, CDR1 GTSNPN and CDR2 SVGIG (reference sequence). CDR3 in amino acids: CAWSATENEKLFF. The CDR3, as DNA: TGTGCCTGGAGTGCTACGGAGAATGAAAAACTGTTTTTT. Combining the CDR3 with reference TRBV30 and TRBJ1-4 gives the whole variable domain SQTIHQWPATLVQPVGSPLSLECTVEGTSNPNLYWYRQAAGRGLQLLFYSVGIGQISSEVPQNLSASRPQDRQFILSSKKLLLSDSGFYLCAWSATENEKLFFGSGTQLSVL.

This chain connects TRBV6-5 to TRBJ2-2; tentatively, D is TRBD1 (6 bases). The V gene's germline CDR1 is MNHEY and CDR2 SVGAGI. Trimming shortened V by 6 bases and J by 5 bases, and 10 bases separated the two germline ends. The CDR3 extends over 13 amino acids. The CDR3 nucleotides read TGTGCCAGCAGAGATACAGGGACCGGGGAGCTGTTTTTT. Protein product: CASRDTGTGELFF.

The chain recombines TRBV21-1 with TRBJ1-4; no check of the table's D call, TRBD1, against the DNA was made. TRBV21-1 constitutes a pseudogene. This CDR3 is 16 amino acids long. CDR3 loop: CASSTPTGTGCEKLFF. The CDR3 bases are TGTGCCAGCAGCACGCCGACCGGGACAGGGTGTGAAAAACTGTTTTTT.

The chain couples TRBV5-1 to TRBJ2-2; TRBD2 matches 9 bases. Trimming removed 1 base from V and 3 bases from J; junction bases left unmatched: 4. Germline V gene sequence: CDR1 SGHRS, CDR2 YFSETQ. The CDR3 spans 16 residues. CDR3 DNA: TGCGCCAGCAGCTTGACGGCTAGCGGGGACACCGGGGAGCTGTTTTTT. It is translated as CASSLTASGDTGELFF.

The chain joins TRBV5-6 to TRBJ2-5; no firm D call. This CDR3 has 13 amino acids. CDR1 and CDR2 (germline): SGHDT, YYEEEE. V was pared by 2 bases and J by 4 bases, with 9 bases between. CDR3 DNA sequence: TGTGCCAGCAGCTTATACGGTGGAGAGACCCAGTACTTC. Protein: CASSLYGGETQYF.

The CDR3 region is CASTTPGLAGGETQYF. The CDR3 DNA sequence: TGTGCCAGCACAACGCCGGGACTAGCGGGGGGGGAGACCCAGTACTTC. The chain employs TRBV28 and TRBJ2-5; 16 nucleotides agree with TRBD2. The germline V gene has CDR1 MDHEN and CDR2 SYDVKM. V gave up 7 bases and J gave up 5 bases; unmatched junction bases: 7. The CDR3 is made up of 16 amino acids.

The chain links TRBV4-3 to TRBJ2-3; D not certain. CDR1 and CDR2 from the germline V gene are LGHNA and YSLEER. CDR3 size: 15 residues. V was clipped by 1 base and J by 0 bases, with 8 bases between them. CDR3 DNA sequence: TGCGCCAGCAGCCAAGCTCGCGGTAGCACAGATACGCAGTATTTT. Its translation is CASSQARGSTDTQYF.

The chain links TRBV5-4 to TRBJ2-3; weak D call: TRBD1 (7 bases). CDR3 length: 14 amino acids. V lost 3 bases, J lost 6 bases, and 14 bases lay in between. Germline lookup yields CDR1 SGHNT and CDR2 YYREEE (reference sequence). The CDR3 loop is CASSSGGKRDTQYF. The CDR3 bases are TGTGCCAGCAGCTCAGGGGGGAAGAGGGATACGCAGTATTTT.

The J gene is TRBJ1-4, the V gene TRBV2; 8 bases are shared with TRBD1. Germline CDR1 and CDR2: SNHLY and FYNNEI. V lost 4 bases, J lost 3 bases, and 7 bases stayed unmatched. There are 16 residues in the CDR3. Here the CDR3 reads CASSGVRGPPNEKLFF. The CDR3 DNA reads as TGTGCCAGCAGTGGCGTCAGGGGGCCGCCTAATGAAAAACTGTTTTTT.

The chain links TRBV5-4 to TRBJ1-1, with D perhaps TRBD1 (5 bases). Looked up from germline, CDR1 is SGHNT and CDR2 is YYREEE (reference sequence). Trimming left V 8 bases short and J 0 bases short, with 14 bases between. This CDR3 is built from 14 residues. The chain's CDR3 is CASKRGLMNTEAFF. CDR3 DNA sequence: TGTGCCAGTAAAAGGGGACTCATGAACACTGAAGCTTTCTTT.

The rearrangement joins TRBV7-9 to TRBJ1-5; D is unresolved. Trimming took off 1 base at V and 3 bases at J, with 10 bases between the two ends. The CDR3 contains 15 residues. The V gene's germline CDR1 is SEHNR and CDR2 FQNEAQ (reference sequence). CDR3 DNA sequence: TGTGCCAGCAGCTTAGGGCAGGCCGACAATCAGCCCCAGCATTTT. Its protein product is CASSLGQADNQPQHF.

The chain links TRBV11-3 to TRBJ2-5; possible D gene TRBD1, 6 bases. Near its end, the DNA agrees better with TRBJ2-7, so the J call may be wrong. The CDR3 is 16 amino acids. CDR1 is SGHNT, CDR2 YENEEA, per germline. The CDR3 loop is CASSHTTGLTYYEQYF. CDR3 nucleotides: TGTGCCAGCAGCCATACAACAGGGTTAACATACTACGAGCAGTACTTC.

The J gene is TRBJ2-1, the V gene TRBV7-3; 8 bases match TRBD2. The CDR3 loop spans 13 amino acids. The trim removed 5 bases at V and 7 bases at J, leaving 4 bases unmatched. Germline V gene sequence: CDR1 SGHTA, CDR2 FQGTGA. Here the CDR3 reads CASSTGTRNEQFF. DNA for the CDR3: TGTGCCAGCAGCACCGGGACTAGGAATGAGCAGTTCTTC. Full variable domain (missing parts from reference TRBV7-3 and TRBJ2-1): GAGVSQTPSNKVTEKGKYVELRCDPISGHTALYWYRQSLGQGPEFLIYFQGTGAADDSGLPNDRFFAVRPEGSVSTLKIQRTERGDSAVYLCASSTGTRNEQFFGPGTRLTVL.

The rearrangement uses TRBV9 and TRBJ2-3; D might be TRBD2 (7 bases). This CDR3 comprises 17 residues. Trimming cost V 3 bases and J 6 bases, with 23 bases left between them. The germline V gene encodes CDR1 SGDLS and CDR2 YYNGEE. The CDR3 DNA reads TGTGCCAGCAGCGAGCAGCTCAGGCGGGGGCCCCTGGATACGCAGTATTTT. Its translation: CASSEQLRRGPLDTQYF.

The chain is built from TRBV30 and TRBJ1-5; TRBD1 aligns across 8 bases. The CDR3 runs to 13 residues. CDR1 and CDR2 (germline): GTSNPN, SVGIG (reference sequence). J lost 4 bases, V lost 2 bases, and 1 base had no gene match. The CDR3 DNA reads as TGTGCCTGGAGTCGACAGGGGAATCAGCCCCAGCATTTT. Its protein product is CAWSRQGNQPQHF.

This clone turned up a few times. This sequence joins TRBV10-1 and TRBJ2-5; 11 bases align to TRBD2. The DNA end is a closer match to TRBJ2-7, so the J assignment may be wrong. Germline V gene lookup returns CDR1 WNHNN and CDR2 SYGVQD (reference sequence). The CDR3 is 16 residues long. Here the CDR3 DNA reads TGCGCCAGCAGTGACCCGACTAGCGGGGAGACCTACGAGCAGTACTTC. Amino acid sequence: CASSDPTSGETYEQYF.

This clone was observed a single time. This sequence joins TRBV5-1 and TRBJ1-5; a weak D match, TRBD1 (6 bases). The germline V gene has CDR1 SGHRS and CDR2 YFSETQ. The CDR3 is 14 residues long. V lost 0 bases, J lost 6 bases, and 10 bases lay in between. The CDR3 is CASSLEGGRQPQHF. CDR3 DNA: TGCGCCAGCAGCTTGGAAGGGGGTCGTCAGCCCCAGCATTTT.